Below, 4 T cell receptor beta chains from the same sample are listed, as sequenced in a study of CXCR3-negative and CXCR3-positive naive CD8 T cells. Carrying UMI labels, the TRB cDNA libraries were prepared through 5' RACE. TCRdb reprocessed the 5' RACE reads; each CDR3 protein has one entry and no DNA is given. The sample table includes tens of thousands of distinct CDR3 sequences. The specimen sequenced was naive CXCR3- CD8+ T cells from blood. Described subset: CD45RO-CCR7+CD27+CD95- naive CD8+ T cells lacking CXCR3 (TNR3-). The receptor set was obtained from a human donor in good health. Some clones in this sample may be carry-over from other donors' samples.

J is TRBJ1-4 and V is TRBV7-3; without DNA, the TCRdb call of TRBD1 cannot be checked. Germline V lookup: CDR1 SGHTA, CDR2 FQGTGA. This CDR3 spans 14 amino acids. CDR3 protein: CASSHPGINEKLFF.

The chain recombines TRBV11-2 with TRBJ1-1. CDR3 length equals 14 residues. Germline V gene data show CDR1 as SGHAT and CDR2 as FQNNGV. CDR3 in amino acids: CASSDRRVNTEAFF.

V gene TRBV20-1 combines with J gene TRBJ2-5. This CDR3 is built from 12 residues. Germline assignment: CDR1 DFQATT and CDR2 SNEGSKA (reference sequence). The CDR3 here is CSARDESQTQYF.

The V call is TRBV6-2 or TRBV6-3, the J call TRBJ2-5; TCRdb's D gene call, TRBD1, goes unchecked for lack of DNA. This CDR3 comprises 13 residues. Looked up from germline, CDR1 is MNHEY and CDR2 is SVGEGT. CDR3 protein: CASSSPPRETQYF.